A single sample is the source of the 3 T cell receptor beta chains below, sequenced in a study of cytomegalovirus exposure and HLA in healthy donors. With 60 Vbeta and 13 Jbeta primers, the PCR was carried out. Profiled with immunoSEQ multiplex PCR; TCRdb holds only in-frame clones, not every one. The data hold tens of thousands of clones, with approximately 70% observed a single time. Input material: PBMCs. The origin of the receptors is a man between 60 and 75 years old in good health and CMV-seropositive.

The chain combines TRBV19 with TRBJ2-7, with 10 bases aligning to TRBD2. Germline assignment: CDR1 LNHDA and CDR2 SQIVND (reference sequence). J was trimmed by 2 bases and V by 2 bases; bases with no gene match: 3. The CDR3 covers 15 residues. The CDR3 here is CASSISLAGAYEQYF. CDR3 in DNA: TGTGCCAGTAGTATAAGCCTAGCGGGGGCCTACGAGCAGTACTTC.

The J gene is TRBJ1-1, the V gene TRBV18, with a tentative D call TRBD1 (5 bases). Germline V lookup: CDR1 KGHSH, CDR2 LQKENI. Trimming took 1 base from V and 2 from J, leaving 11 bases between them. The CDR3 is made up of 15 amino acids. The CDR3 is CASSPQEGSNTEAFF. In nucleotides, the CDR3 is TGTGCCAGCTCACCACAGGAGGGGAGCAACACTGAAGCTTTCTTT.

The chain links TRBV28 to TRBJ2-7; 11 bases agree with TRBD2. After removal of 8 bases from V and 4 bases from J, the junction contained 22 bases not matched to a gene. The CDR3 extends over 19 amino acids. Looked up from germline, CDR1 is MDHEN and CDR2 is SYDVKM. CDR3 in amino acids: CASPNGREILLAGEYEQYF. CDR3 nucleotides: TGTGCCAGCCCGAACGGGAGGGAAATACTACTAGCGGGAGAGTACGAGCAGTACTTC.